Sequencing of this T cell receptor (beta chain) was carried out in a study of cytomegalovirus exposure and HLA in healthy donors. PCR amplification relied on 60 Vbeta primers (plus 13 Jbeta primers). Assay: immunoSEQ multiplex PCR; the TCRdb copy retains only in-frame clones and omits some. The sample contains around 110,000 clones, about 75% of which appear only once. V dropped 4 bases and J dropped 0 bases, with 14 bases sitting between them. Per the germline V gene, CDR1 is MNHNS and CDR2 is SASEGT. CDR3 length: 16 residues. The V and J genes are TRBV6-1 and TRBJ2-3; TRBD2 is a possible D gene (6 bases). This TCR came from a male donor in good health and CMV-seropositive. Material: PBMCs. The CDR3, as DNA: TGTGCCAGCAGTGCTCCCCTAGCGACGAGCACAGATACGCAGTATTTT. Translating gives CASSAPLATSTDTQYF.